The 22 T cell receptor beta chains given below trace back to one sample, sequenced in a study of blood T cells in healthy people across ages. A second about 6 to 11 cycle PCR used barcoded and J-beta primers. TCRdb redid the calling of the 5' RACE reads with MiXCR, one entry per CDR3 protein. Here the sample spans about 670,000 distinct CDR3 sequences, about 50% being singletons. The sample taken for sequencing was blood. The receptors come from a woman older than 75 in good health.

In this sample, this clonotype turned up many times. The chain employs TRBV7-2 and TRBJ2-3, with 15 bases aligning to TRBD2. The ends lost 2 bases at V and 4 bases at J; junction bases unmatched: 4. In germline, CDR1 is SGHTA, CDR2 FQGNSA. The CDR3 spans 17 residues. The chain's CDR3 is CASSLWTSGRAADTQYF. CDR3 coding DNA: TGTGCCAGCAGCTTATGGACTAGCGGGAGGGCCGCAGATACGCAGTATTTT.

The chain couples TRBV4-1 to TRBJ1-4; TRBD1 agrees at 8 bases. The trim removed 1 base at V and 8 bases at J, leaving 3 bases unmatched. The CDR3 runs to 14 residues. CDR1 and CDR2 (germline): MGHRA, YSYEKL. The CDR3 loop is CASSQGTGSEKLFF. The CDR3 DNA is TGCGCCAGCAGCCAAGGGACAGGGAGCGAAAAACTGTTTTTT.

This clonotype was counted ten times or more. V and J are TRBV10-3 and TRBJ1-5; 11 nucleotides match TRBD1. The J segment lost 7 bases and the V segment lost 5 bases, leaving 13 bases of the junction unmatched. The CDR3 is made up of 17 amino acids. Germline V gene data show CDR1 as ENHRY and CDR2 as SYGVKD. The CDR3 DNA is TGTGCCATCAGTTCGGACAGGGGGCATCTGGGGGGGCAGCCCCAGCATTTT. This codes for CAISSDRGHLGGQPQHF.

This chain joins TRBV12-3 or TRBV12-4 and TRBJ2-2; no firm D call. V was clipped by 5 bases and J by 1 base, with 11 bases between them. The CDR3 is 15 amino acids. Here the CDR3 DNA reads TGTGCCAGCAGTACCCCAATAGGGAACACCGGGGAGCTGTTTTTT. Its translation: CASSTPIGNTGELFF.

As to this clonotype: Given a much more abundant clone one base away, this may be a read error. This chain joins TRBV4-1 and TRBJ2-5; D is perhaps TRBD1 (6 bases). The CDR3 covers 16 residues. The V gene's germline CDR1 is MGHRA and CDR2 YSYEKL. The ends were cut back, 4 bases at V and 2 bases at J, with 17 bases in the middle. The CDR3 region has the DNA TGCGCCAGCAGCCTCAGGGGACGAGCGGCTCAAGAGACCCAGTACTTC. The encoded protein is CASSLRGRAAQETQYF.

V gene TRBV20-1 combines with J gene TRBJ2-5, with 8 bases lining up with TRBD1. The trim removed 1 base at V and 0 bases at J, leaving 4 bases unmatched. Germline CDR1 and CDR2: DFQATT and SNEGSKA (reference sequence). This CDR3 region has 15 residues. The CDR3 reads CSARGTGNYQETQYF. The CDR3 region has the DNA TGCAGTGCTAGAGGGACAGGGAATTACCAAGAGACCCAGTACTTC.

The V call is TRBV3-1, the J call TRBJ2-5; D possibly uses TRBD1 or TRBD2 (6 bases each). This CDR3 region has 15 residues. CDR1 and CDR2 from the germline V gene are LGHDT and YNNKEL (reference sequence). V was shortened by 1 base and J by 2 bases, with 11 bases between the two germline ends. CDR3 sequence: CASSQGGTLQETQYF. The CDR3 nucleotides are TGTGCCAGCAGCCAAGGCGGGACACTACAAGAGACCCAGTACTTC.

This clonotype was found a few times. V gene TRBV4-1 combines with J gene TRBJ2-4; D not resolved. The CDR3 sequence is 14 residues long. Germline CDR1 is MGHRA and CDR2 is YSYEKL. With 0 bases removed from V and 1 base from J, the gap between germline ends came to 4 bases. The CDR3 region has the DNA TGCGCCAGCAGCCAAGAGCAGGCCAAAAACATTCAGTACTTC. Its translation: CASSQEQAKNIQYF.

This clonotype was recorded at least ten times. The V gene is TRBV20-1, the J gene TRBJ2-3; 9 bases are shared with TRBD2. Germline CDR1 is DFQATT and CDR2 is SNEGSKA (reference sequence). There are 15 residues in the CDR3. The junction had 6 bases not matched to a gene; V was cut back by 0 bases and J by 5 bases. CDR3 bases: TGCAGTGCTAGAGATTGGCGGGAGGGTGGAGATACGCAGTATTTT. Translating gives CSARDWREGGDTQYF.

V usage is TRBV25-1 and J usage is TRBJ2-7; 11 bases line up with TRBD2. This CDR3 has 14 residues. The germline CDR1 and CDR2 sequences are MGHDK and SYGVNS. The trim removed 3 bases at V and 2 bases at J, leaving 0 bases unmatched. The CDR3: CASSEGLAAYEQYF. CDR3 bases: TGTGCCAGCAGTGAGGGACTAGCGGCCTACGAGCAGTACTTC.

This clonotype was observed at least ten times. This chain connects TRBV3-1 to TRBJ2-3, with 11 bases matching TRBD2. Germline loops: CDR1 LGHDT, CDR2 YNNKEL (reference sequence). The junction had 5 bases not matched to a gene; V was cut back by 8 bases and J by 7 bases. The CDR3 consists of 13 residues. The CDR3 region has the DNA TGTGCCAGCCGACTAGCGGGAAAGCATACGCAGTATTTT. Protein sequence: CASRLAGKHTQYF.

This chain connects TRBV4-1 to TRBJ2-5, with D possibly TRBD2 on 6 matching bases. Trimming took 1 base from V and 5 from J, leaving 14 bases between them. Germline V CDR1 and CDR2: MGHRA, YSYEKL. The CDR3 is made up of 15 amino acids. The CDR3, as DNA: TGCGCCAGCAGCCAAGGATCGGGACTCCGGGAGACCCAGTACTTC. Residues: CASSQGSGLRETQYF.

This chain joins TRBV21-1 and TRBJ1-2. TRBV21-1 is an annotated pseudogene. The CDR3 contains 17 residues. The CDR3 spells CASSKVWAQKRNYGYTF. The CDR3 bases are TGTGCCAGCAGCAAAGTATGGGCACAAAAAAGAAACTATGGCTACACCTTC.

CDR3 DNA sequence: TGCAGCGTGGACGGGGCGGGCCTCGTTATTGAGCAGTTCTTC. This sequence encodes CSVDGAGLVIEQFF. The genes are TRBV29-1 and TRBJ2-1; D could derive from TRBD1 or TRBD2 (5 bases each). This CDR3 region has 14 residues. CDR1 SQVTM and CDR2 ANQGSEA come from the germline V gene. V shed 6 bases and J shed 9 bases, with 21 bases lying between them.

Many counts were recorded for this clonotype. This rearrangement joins TRBV7-9 to TRBJ1-2, with a possible D match to TRBD1 (5 bases). CDR3 length equals 15 residues. Germline V gene sequence: CDR1 SEHNR, CDR2 FQNEAQ (reference sequence). Trimming cost V 1 base and J 7 bases, with 16 bases left between them. CDR3 nucleotides: TGTGCCAGCAGCTTAGAGGTTGGGGGAAGAGGTGGCTACACCTTC. As protein: CASSLEVGGRGGYTF.

The V call is TRBV4-2, the J call TRBJ2-1; D perhaps matches TRBD2 (7 bases). The V end was cut by 11 bases, the J end by 4 bases, with 27 bases between. This CDR3 is 17 amino acids long. From germline, CDR1 is LGHNA and CDR2 YNFKEQ. CDR3 bases: TGTGCCTGCGCAATGAGGCGACGGGGGGCAGAGTACAATGAGCAGTTCTTC. Amino acid sequence: CACAMRRRGAEYNEQFF.

The chain employs TRBV20-1 and TRBJ2-1, with 12 bases fitting TRBD2. Germline trimming cut 4 bases from V and 10 bases from J; bases unmatched to any gene: 11. Germline V gene lookup returns CDR1 DFQATT and CDR2 SNEGSKA (reference sequence). This CDR3 is built from 15 residues. The DNA for the CDR3 is TGCAGTGCTAACCCGACTAGCGGGGGCCGAGTGGAGCAGTTCTTC. Its protein product is CSANPTSGGRVEQFF.

On this clonotype: This may be a read error: a much more frequent sequence differs by one nucleotide. The chain combines TRBV25-1 with TRBJ2-4; D may correspond to TRBD1 or TRBD2 (5 bases each). V was pared by 1 base and J by 7 bases, with 17 bases between. The length of the CDR3 is 16 residues. Germline V gene data show CDR1 as MGHDK and CDR2 as SYGVNS. In DNA form, the CDR3 reads TGTGCCAGCAGTGAATCCGGGGCTAGCTGGCGGAACATTCAGTACTTC. This codes for CASSESGASWRNIQYF.

This clonotype turned up a few times. The rearrangement links TRBV6-2 or TRBV6-3 to TRBJ2-7; D may correspond to TRBD1 or TRBD2 (5 bases each). Looked up from germline, CDR1 is MNHEY and CDR2 is SVGEGT. The CDR3 is 13 amino acids. Trimming shortened V by 6 bases and J by 7 bases, and 16 bases separated the two germline ends. The CDR3 protein is CASSPSGWGEQYF. The CDR3 bases are TGTGCCAGCAGCCCCTCTGGGTGGGGGGAGCAGTACTTC.

The rearrangement joins TRBV5-4 to TRBJ2-7; TRBD2 aligns across 10 bases. The germline gives CDR1 SGHNT, CDR2 YYREEE (reference sequence). The CDR3 has 15 residues. J was trimmed by 7 bases and V by 4 bases; bases with no gene match: 11. This chain's CDR3 is CASSPTPSGGWEQYF. The CDR3 DNA reads as TGTGCCAGCAGCCCCACCCCTAGCGGGGGCTGGGAGCAGTACTTC.

The chain is built from TRBV2 and TRBJ1-3; D gene uncertain. The CDR3 is 16 amino acids. V was cut by 1 base and J by 3 bases, with 13 bases left in between. Germline V gives CDR1 SNHLY, CDR2 FYNNEI. The CDR3 DNA is TGTGCCAGCAGTGAAGGGATGCCGGGAGGTGGAAACACCATATATTTT. This encodes CASSEGMPGGGNTIYF.

This clonotype was seen ten or more times. The gene calls are TRBV2 and TRBJ2-7, with 11 bases fitting TRBD2. Germline V gives CDR1 SNHLY, CDR2 FYNNEI. J gave up 7 bases and V 5 bases, and 7 bases lay outside the gene matches. This CDR3 has 14 amino acids. The CDR3 region has the DNA TGTGCCAGCAGTAAACTAGCGGGAGTGGGTGAGCAGTACTTC. It is translated as CASSKLAGVGEQYF.